This T cell receptor beta chain came from a study of monozygotic twins with inflammatory bowel disease (dated by TCRdb to the late 2010s). About the study as a whole: The full study comprised 30 or so monozygotic twin pairs: nine German pairs (four IBD-concordant, five IBD-discordant) and 19 IBD-discordant Danish pairs. The search for disease-associated traits relied mainly on comparing IBD patients with their genetically identical healthy co-twins within discordant pairs. Each individual had, on average, about 151 000 unique TCRalpha sequences and 181 000 unique TCRbeta sequences available for analysis.

Library preparation employed 5' RACE. The input for every TCR library was roughly 3.5 ug of total RNA. For each sample, cDNA synthesis with SMARTScribe reverse transcriptase was split into eight separate reactions. Unique molecular identifiers containing a 6-nucleotide sample barcode were introduced through template switching during cDNA synthesis. TCRalpha and TCRbeta cDNA was amplified by two nested PCRs of 16 and 9 cycles, with bead purification after each PCR. Before amplification, the cDNA was both treated with uracil DNA-glycosylase and purified with the QIAquick PCR purification kit. The second PCR added Illumina TruSeq-compatible adapters along with sample-specific barcodes. TapeStation and Qubit were used to check library quality and concentration, and 4.5 to 5 ng of each library was pooled. The pooled libraries were sequenced with 2 x 100 bp reads and custom sequencing primers on an Illumina HiSeq2500 single-index Rapid Run. On the authors' methods: MiGEC version 1.2.6 was used for UMI-based consensus assembly, which corrected PCR and sequencing errors. MiXCR version 2.1.1 was used for V(D)J alignment, clonotype assembly and CDR3 extraction. To normalise gene usage, clonotype sharing and MAIT/NKT TCR abundance, the analysis used the top 1000, 10 000 and 20 000 clonotypes per sample. After downsampling to 27 000 UMIs, diversity was calculated as the inverse Simpson index using the vegan R package. Paired Mann-Whitney U tests were applied to discordant twin pairs, and Benjamini-Hochberg correction was used for multiple testing. TCRdb reprocessed the raw reads; every CDR3 protein sequence is a single record, and DNA is not supplied. For this entry, the V and J calls and clone size follow TCRdb and not the study's own pipeline. The table held for this sample gives some 130,000 distinct CDR3 sequences. The ten largest clones capture 0.95% to 1.5% of the sample.

On this clonotype itself: The clone's antigen remains unknown.

From each donor, a roughly 2.5 ml peripheral blood sample was drawn into PAXgene tubes and stored at -80 degrees C. Without T cell sorting, total RNA was isolated from whole blood using the PAXgene blood miRNA kit on an automated QIAcube. Deep TCRalpha and TCRbeta repertoire profiling with unique molecular barcoding was performed on peripheral blood of monozygotic twin pairs concordant or discordant for inflammatory bowel disease. Smoking habits were recorded for all twin pairs, with individuals classified as current, former or never smokers. Results the study describes overall, beyond this receptor: A decrease in TCRbeta repertoire diversity, as measured by inverse Simpson index, was observed in IBD patients compared with their healthy co-twins. The analysis was unable to tell apart different T cell subtypes. Repertoire similarity did not differ between concordant and discordant twins, which could be due to limited statistical power. Background noise and inter-individual variability may have been introduced into the repertoires by the differing immunosuppressive treatments among patients. Compared with healthy twins, IBD patients had fewer clonotypes in common with other individuals, a difference most pronounced in patients showing signs of disease activity. No single strong signal or clonotype linked to IBD turned up in the results, so the idea that one exists was not supported.

The source material was blood. This clonotype was sampled from a human donor with ulcerative colitis or Crohn's disease, or a healthy co-twin of an affected twin (not recorded which).

The CDR3 protein is CASSVRAPNQPQHF. The V and J genes are TRBV2 and TRBJ1-5. The CDR3 measures 14 amino acids from cysteine to phenylalanine. No DNA sequence was recorded. According to the germline V gene, CDR1 reads SNHLY and CDR2 reads FYNNEI. Supplemented by the reference TRBV2 and TRBJ1-5 proteins around the CDR3, the complete variable domain is EPEVTQTPSHQVTQMGQEVILRCVPISNHLYFYWYRQILGQKVEFLVSFYNNEISEKSEIFDDQFSVERPDGSNFTLKIRSTKLEDSAMYFCASSVRAPNQPQHFGDGTRLSIL.